Listed below are T cell receptor beta chains from one sample, sequenced in a study of T cell responses to AZD1222 COVID-19 vaccine. Clones were read by immunoSEQ multiplex PCR, and TCRdb kept only the in-frame ones, dropping some. The sample records about 140,000 clones, over 90% being singletons. Sample: peripheral blood, taken on day 0 of MenACWY control vaccination. The receptors come from an adult in good health. Each CDR3 is given with its conserved first and last residue. Each record gives: V gene, D gene, clone size, CDR3 length, J gene, CDR3 DNA, CDR3 protein. The D gene is left open where the match is weak. A row's size may be missing; if present it is once, few, many or a size class.

TRBV12-3/TRBV12-4,-,-,12,TRBJ2-7,TGTGCCAGCAGTACGGGGTTGGGCGAGCAGTACTTC,CASSTGLGEQYF
TRBV5-4,-,-,15,TRBJ1-2,TGTGCCAGCAGTTTGCCGGGGGCGGTCATCTATGGCTACACCTTC,CASSLPGAVIYGYTF
TRBV6-1,-,-,16,TRBJ1-2,TGTGCCAGCAGTGAAGCGCGGTGGACACCAGTGAGGGGCTACACCTTC,CASSEARWTPVRGYTF
TRBV7-2,TRBD2,few,16,TRBJ2-1,TGTGCCAGCAGTCCATTACAGTTCCCCGGGAGGAATGAGCAGTTCTTC,CASSPLQFPGRNEQFF
TRBV5-1,-,-,14,TRBJ2-3,TGCGCCAGCAGCTTGGAGTGGGGACTCCTTACGCAGTATTTT,CASSLEWGLLTQYF
TRBV7-3,TRBD1,-,14,TRBJ2-1,TGTGCCAGCAGCTACAGGGGGTCCTACAATGAGCAGTTCTTC,CASSYRGSYNEQFF
TRBV28,-,once,15,TRBJ1-2,TGTGCCAGCCGTACCTCTCCTCAGGGCCACTATGGCTACACCTTC,CASRTSPQGHYGYTF
TRBV6-5,-,-,12,TRBJ1-1,TGTGCCAGCAGTCGGACAGACACTGAAGCTTTCTTT,CASSRTDTEAFF
TRBV29-1,-,-,11,TRBJ1-1,TGCAGCGGGGGACCTAACACTGAAGCTTTCTTT,CSGGPNTEAFF
TRBV5-4,-,-,13,TRBJ2-7,TGTGCCAGCAGCCGGTGGAAGGCGGACGAGCAGTACTTC,CASSRWKADEQYF
TRBV7-9,-,-,12,TRBJ2-5,TGTGCCAGCAGCTTCGGGGTAGAGACCCAGTACTTC,CASSFGVETQYF
TRBV11-1,TRBD1,-,12,TRBJ2-7,TGTGCCAGCAGCTTAACAGGGGTCGAGCAGTACTTC,CASSLTGVEQYF
TRBV19,-,-,15,TRBJ1-4,TGTGCCAGTAGTCCTCGGACTGGAACTAATGAAAAACTGTTTTTT,CASSPRTGTNEKLFF
TRBV20-1,-,-,14,TRBJ2-1,TGCAGTGCTAGTATGCTAGGGGCCTACAATGAGCAGTTCTTC,CSASMLGAYNEQFF
TRBV12-3/TRBV12-4,-,once,12,TRBJ1-5,TGTGCCAGCAGTCCAGGGAAACAGCCCCAGCATTTT,CASSPGKQPQHF
TRBV5-6,TRBD2,-,17,TRBJ2-7,TGTGCCAGCAGCCCGGGACTAGCGGGAGCACGGTCTCGCGAGCAGTACTTC,CASSPGLAGARSREQYF
TRBV7-8,-,-,12,TRBJ1-2,TGTGCCAGCAGCCAGGTGGGGGTAGGCTACACCTTC,CASSQVGVGYTF
TRBV9,TRBD1,-,16,TRBJ1-5,TGTGCCAGCAGCCCTAGGGGGGACAGTTTTAATCAGCCCCAGCATTTT,CASSPRGDSFNQPQHF
TRBV7-8,-,-,16,TRBJ1-5,TGTGCCAGCAGCTTAGCCCCACAGGGCAGCAATCAGCCCCAGCATTTT,CASSLAPQGSNQPQHF
TRBV6-5,-,-,13,TRBJ2-2,TGTGCCAGCAGTCACCTAGTTGTCGGGGAGCTGTTTTTT,CASSHLVVGELFF
TRBV6-6,-,-,14,TRBJ1-5,TGTGCCAGCAGTTACAATGACTGGGATCAGCCCCAGCATTTT,CASSYNDWDQPQHF
TRBV2,-,-,12,TRBJ1-2,TGTGCCAGCGGAAAGGGGTACTATGGCTACACCTTC,CASGKGYYGYTF
TRBV5-4,TRBD2,-,16,TRBJ2-3,TGTGCCAGCAGAACTAGACTAGCGGGGGCCACAGATACGCAGTATTTT,CASRTRLAGATDTQYF
TRBV5-5,TRBD1,-,17,TRBJ1-6,TGTGCCAGCAGTTTTAGGGGGGCGGACAGGATCGGCTCACCCCTCCACTTT,CASSFRGADRIGSPLHF
TRBV30,TRBD1,few,14,TRBJ2-7,TGTGCCTGGAGTTTTTGGGACAGATCCTACGAGCAGTACTTC,CAWSFWDRSYEQYF
TRBV5-4,TRBD1,-,16,TRBJ2-1,TGTGCCAGCAGCTTTCAACGGGGACAGGGGAAAGATGAGCAGTTCTTC,CASSFQRGQGKDEQFF
TRBV18,-,-,13,TRBJ2-1,TGTGCCACCCTCTTTGACTGGGTCAGTGAGCAGTTCTTC,CATLFDWVSEQFF
TRBV6-1,-,-,15,TRBJ2-1,TGTGCCAGCAGTGAGGGGCAGGGTTGGTACAATGAGCAGTTCTTC,CASSEGQGWYNEQFF
TRBV21-1,-,-,15,TRBJ1-6,TGTGCCAGCAGAGAAGGACAGGTTTATAATTCACCCCTCCACTTT,CASREGQVYNSPLHF
TRBV7-9,TRBD2,-,18,TRBJ2-5,TGTGCCAGCAGCTTAGGGGTTTTGCTAGCGGCAAACCAAGAGACCCAGTACTTC,CASSLGVLLAANQETQYF
TRBV7-9,TRBD1,-,15,TRBJ1-4,TGTGCCAGCAGCCTCCAGACAGGGGGAAATGAAAAACTGTTTTTT,CASSLQTGGNEKLFF
TRBV5-1,TRBD1,-,13,TRBJ1-6,TGCGCCAGCAGCTGGGACAGTAATTCACCCCTCCACTTT,CASSWDSNSPLHF
TRBV25-1,TRBD1,-,15,TRBJ1-4,TGTGCCAGCAACCTTGGACAGGGCGGTAATGAAAAACTGTTTTTT,CASNLGQGGNEKLFF
TRBV13,-,-,16,TRBJ1-1,TGTGCCAGCAGCTTCACCGGCCACGGGGGGGACACTGAAGCTTTCTTT,CASSFTGHGGDTEAFF
TRBV5-6,-,once,14,TRBJ2-3,TGTGCCAGCAGCCCCCGCTTCGGCACAGATACGCAGTATTTT,CASSPRFGTDTQYF
TRBV6-5,TRBD1,-,15,TRBJ2-2,TGTGCCAGCAATCGACAGGGCCCGAACACCGGGGAGCTGTTTTTT,CASNRQGPNTGELFF
TRBV19,-,-,14,TRBJ1-1,TGTGCCAGTAGTATAGGGACACCGAACACTGAAGCTTTCTTT,CASSIGTPNTEAFF
TRBV2,TRBD1,-,15,TRBJ1-5,TGTGCCAGCAGGGCAGGGACAGGGCCCAATCAGCCCCAGCATTTT,CASRAGTGPNQPQHF
TRBV7-8,-,-,14,TRBJ2-7,TGTGCCAGCAGCTACGTAGCGGCCTCCTACGAGCAGTACTTC,CASSYVAASYEQYF
TRBV30,TRBD1,-,13,TRBJ2-7,TGTGCCTGGAGTATCGGACAGGGGGAAGAGCAGTACTTC,CAWSIGQGEEQYF
TRBV5-6,-,-,12,TRBJ2-5,TGTGCCAGCAGCTTATGGGGGGAGACCCAGTACTTC,CASSLWGETQYF
TRBV15,TRBD2,-,14,TRBJ2-1,TGTGCCACCAGCTCCGGCGGGGGGGACAATGAGCAGTTCTTC,CATSSGGGDNEQFF
TRBV19,TRBD1,-,16,TRBJ2-7,TGTGCCAGTAGTATAACCGACAGGGGTGGAATCTACGAGCAGTACTTC,CASSITDRGGIYEQYF
TRBV18,-,-,15,TRBJ2-2,TGTGCCAGCTCACCTTCGCAGGGTGCCACCGGGGAGCTGTTTTTT,CASSPSQGATGELFF
TRBV7-9,TRBD2,once,15,TRBJ2-3,TGTGCCAGCAGCCCCCAGGGAGGGAACACAGATACGCAGTATTTT,CASSPQGGNTDTQYF
TRBV19,-,-,16,TRBJ1-5,TGTGCCGCGGGACATGGGATAGGACGAGGGGATCAGCCCCAGCATTTT,CAAGHGIGRGDQPQHF
TRBV9,TRBD1,-,15,TRBJ1-6,TGTGCCAGCAGCGCCCGACAGGGGGGCGATTCACCCCTCCACTTT,CASSARQGGDSPLHF
TRBV18,-,-,14,TRBJ1-3,TGTGCCAGCTCACCAGGGATCGCTGGAAACACCATATATTTT,CASSPGIAGNTIYF
TRBV27,-,-,13,TRBJ1-1,TGTGCCGCTGGCCCCGGGGGGTTTACTGAAGCTTTCTTT,CAAGPGGFTEAFF
TRBV5-8,-,-,16,TRBJ1-5,TGTGCCAGCAGCTTGGATGCCAGGCCGCGCAATCAGCCCCAGCATTTT,CASSLDARPRNQPQHF